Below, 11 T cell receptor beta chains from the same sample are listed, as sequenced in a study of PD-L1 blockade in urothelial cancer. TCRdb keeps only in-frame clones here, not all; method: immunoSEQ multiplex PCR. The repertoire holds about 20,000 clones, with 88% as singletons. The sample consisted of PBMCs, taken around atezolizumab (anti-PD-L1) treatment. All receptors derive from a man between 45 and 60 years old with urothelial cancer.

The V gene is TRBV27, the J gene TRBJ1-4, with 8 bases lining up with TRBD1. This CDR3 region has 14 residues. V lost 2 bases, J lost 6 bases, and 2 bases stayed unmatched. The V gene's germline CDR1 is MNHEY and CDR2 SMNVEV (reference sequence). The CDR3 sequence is CASSLTGGHEKLFF. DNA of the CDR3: TGTGCCAGCAGTTTAACAGGGGGTCATGAAAAACTGTTTTTT.

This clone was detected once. The CDR3 DNA follows: TGCGCCAGCAGCCAAGACCGGACAGGAAGAACTGGAAACACCATATATTTT. As protein: CASSQDRTGRTGNTIYF. This chain joins TRBV4-1 and TRBJ1-3; 7 nucleotides match TRBD1. CDR1 is MGHRA and CDR2 is YSYEKL in the germline V gene. The V segment lost 0 bases and the J segment 2 bases; nucleotides outside the gene matches: 7. The CDR3 runs to 17 residues.

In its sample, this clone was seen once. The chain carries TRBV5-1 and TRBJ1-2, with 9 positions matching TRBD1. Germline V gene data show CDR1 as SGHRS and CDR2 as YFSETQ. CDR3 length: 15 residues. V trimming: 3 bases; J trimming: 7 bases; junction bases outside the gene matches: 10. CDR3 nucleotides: TGCGCCAGCAGCTCCGGGGACAGGGCCACCGCTGGCTACACCTTC. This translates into CASSSGDRATAGYTF.

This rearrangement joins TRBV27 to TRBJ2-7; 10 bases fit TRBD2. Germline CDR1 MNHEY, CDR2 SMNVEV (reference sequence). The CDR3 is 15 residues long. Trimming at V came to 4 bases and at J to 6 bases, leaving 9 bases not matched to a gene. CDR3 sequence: CASSSPGTSVPEQYF. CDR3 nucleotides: TGTGCCAGCAGTTCTCCCGGGACTAGCGTCCCCGAGCAGTACTTC.

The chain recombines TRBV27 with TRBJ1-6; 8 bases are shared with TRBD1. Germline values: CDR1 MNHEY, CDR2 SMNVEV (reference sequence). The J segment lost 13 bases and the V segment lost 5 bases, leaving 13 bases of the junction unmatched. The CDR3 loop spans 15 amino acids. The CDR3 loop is CASSPGDRQRLPLHF. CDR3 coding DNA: TGTGCCAGCAGTCCCGGGGACAGGCAGAGGCTCCCCCTCCACTTT.

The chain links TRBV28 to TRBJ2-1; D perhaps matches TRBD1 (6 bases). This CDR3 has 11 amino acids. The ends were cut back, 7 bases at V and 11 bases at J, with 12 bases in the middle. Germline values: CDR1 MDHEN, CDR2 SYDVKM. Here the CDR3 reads CASTIGTKQFF. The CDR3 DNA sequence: TGTGCCAGCACAATCGGGACAAAGCAGTTCTTC. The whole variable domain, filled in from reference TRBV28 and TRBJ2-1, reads DVKVTQSSRYLVKRTGEKVFLECVQDMDHENMFWYRQDPGLGLRLIYFSYDVKMKEKGDIPEGYSVSREKKERFSLILESASTNQTSMYLCASTIGTKQFFGPGTRLTVL.

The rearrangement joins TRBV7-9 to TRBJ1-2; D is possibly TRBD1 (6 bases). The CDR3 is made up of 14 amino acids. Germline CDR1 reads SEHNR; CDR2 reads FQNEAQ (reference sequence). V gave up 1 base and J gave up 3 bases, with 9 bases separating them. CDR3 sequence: CASSLDDRHYGYTF. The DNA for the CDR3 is TGTGCCAGCAGCTTAGACGACAGGCACTATGGCTACACCTTC.

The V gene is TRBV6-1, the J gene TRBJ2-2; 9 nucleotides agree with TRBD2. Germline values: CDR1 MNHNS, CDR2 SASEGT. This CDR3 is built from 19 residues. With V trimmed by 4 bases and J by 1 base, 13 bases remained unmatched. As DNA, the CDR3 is TGTGCCAGCAGTGCGGCGGGGGGGGGATTTACGATGAACACCGGGGAGCTGTTTTTT. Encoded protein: CASSAAGGGFTMNTGELFF.

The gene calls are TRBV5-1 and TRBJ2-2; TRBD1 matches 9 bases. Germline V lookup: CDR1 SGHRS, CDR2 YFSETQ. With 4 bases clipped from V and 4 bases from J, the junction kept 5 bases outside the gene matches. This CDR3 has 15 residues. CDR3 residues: CASSQGTGPTGELFF. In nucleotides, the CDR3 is TGCGCCAGCAGCCAAGGGACAGGGCCCACCGGGGAGCTGTTTTTT.

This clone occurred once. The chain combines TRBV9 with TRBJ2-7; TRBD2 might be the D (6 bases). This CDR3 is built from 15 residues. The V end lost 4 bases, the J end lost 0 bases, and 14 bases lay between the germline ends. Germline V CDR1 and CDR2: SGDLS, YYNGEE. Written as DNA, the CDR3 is TGTGCCAGCAGCAAACATCGGGAGACCTCCTACGAGCAGTACTTC. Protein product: CASSKHRETSYEQYF.

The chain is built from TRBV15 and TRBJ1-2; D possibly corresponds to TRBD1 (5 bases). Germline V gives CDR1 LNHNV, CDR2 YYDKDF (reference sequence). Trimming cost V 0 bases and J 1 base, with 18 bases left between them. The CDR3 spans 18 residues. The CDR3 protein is CATSRDGGRQPNNYGYTF. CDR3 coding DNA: TGTGCCACCAGCAGAGATGGAGGGAGACAGCCGAATAACTATGGCTACACCTTC.